The rows below give T cell receptor beta chains drawn from one sample of a study of technical replicates of blood from several donors. TCRdb's table, derived via immunoSEQ multiplex PCR, lists solely in-frame clones and lacks some. The table lists about 83,000 clones, approximately 93% of them singletons, with 0.2% to 0.25% in the top ten. The sequenced material came from T cells isolated from PBMCs. Receptors were obtained from a human donor in good health. CDR3s include the opening cysteine and the closing phenylalanine or tryptophan. The D gene is left open where the match is weak. For some rows the clone size is stated as once, few or many, or as a class when expanded; others skip it.

15	TRBJ2-5	NA	TRBD2	TRBV4-1	TGCGCCAGCAGCCAAGGCGGGGGGGGAATGGAGACCCAGTACTTC	CASSQGGGGMETQYF
14	TRBJ2-7	NA	NA	TRBV2	TGTGCCAGCAGAGCGGGACACCGCTCCTACGAGCAGTACTTC	CASRAGHRSYEQYF
14	TRBJ2-5	NA	TRBD1	TRBV27	TGTGCCAGCAGTTCCTACAGGGGGCGAGAGACCCAGTACTTC	CASSSYRGRETQYF
14	TRBJ1-4	NA	TRBD1	TRBV25-1	TGTGCCAGCAGTAGCCAGGGGGCGGGCGAAAAACTGTTTTTT	CASSSQGAGEKLFF
16	TRBJ2-5	NA	NA	TRBV27	TGTGCCAGCAGTGAAACAGGTTATACGTACCAAGAGACCCAGTACTTC	CASSETGYTYQETQYF
13	TRBJ1-2	NA	TRBD1	TRBV29-1	TGCAGCGTGAAGGGACAGGGGGTCTATGGCTACACCTTC	CSVKGQGVYGYTF
17	TRBJ1-5	NA	NA	TRBV18	TGTGCCAGCTCTCCGACGATTGGACTGGTTAGCAATCAGCCCCAGCATTTT	CASSPTIGLVSNQPQHF
15	TRBJ1-4	NA	TRBD1	TRBV19	TGTGCCAGTAGTGTCTTGGACAGGGGTGGTGAAAAACTGTTTTTT	CASSVLDRGGEKLFF
16	TRBJ1-5	NA	TRBD1	TRBV12-5	TGTGCTAGTGGTTTGGTACTGGGACAGATCAATCAGCCCCAGCATTTT	CASGLVLGQINQPQHF
16	TRBJ2-7	once	TRBD2	TRBV6-1	TGTGCCAGCAGTGAAGCGCTAGCGGGGGGGCTGTACGGGCAGTACTTC	CASSEALAGGLYGQYF
15	TRBJ1-2	NA	TRBD1	TRBV18	TGTGCCAGCTCAGCGGGACAGGGGATAGACTATGGCTACACCTTC	CASSAGQGIDYGYTF
15	TRBJ1-2	once	NA	TRBV19	TGTGCCAGTAGTATACCCCGGTGGGGGGGTAATGGCTACACCTTC	CASSIPRWGGNGYTF
16	TRBJ2-2	NA	NA	TRBV10-2	TGCGCCAGCAGTGGGCGTAGCGGCACGAACACCGGGGAGCTGTTTTTT	CASSGRSGTNTGELFF
15	TRBJ2-7	NA	NA	TRBV27	TGTGCCAGCAGTACCTGGACAGCGGGGATCAACGAGCAGTACTTC	CASSTWTAGINEQYF
14	TRBJ2-7	NA	TRBD1	TRBV29-1	TGCAGCGTTGCCCCGACAGGGGGTAGGTACGAGCAGTACTTC	CSVAPTGGRYEQYF
16	TRBJ2-3	NA	NA	TRBV27	TGTGCCAGCAGTTCGTTTGGCTTCAGATACGGGGATACGCAGTATTTT	CASSSFGFRYGDTQYF
14	TRBJ2-1	NA	NA	TRBV14	TGTGCCAGCAGACAATCCGGGGAGTCCCGTTGGCAGTTCTTC	CASRQSGESRWQFF
16	TRBJ2-7	NA	NA	TRBV30	TGTGCCTGGAGTTCTCTTTTCGGGGTAGGTTACGGCGAGCAGTACTTC	CAWSSLFGVGYGEQYF
14	TRBJ2-5	NA	TRBD1	TRBV6-5	TGTGCCAGCAGTTCCCGGGACAGGGGACAGACCCAGTACTTC	CASSSRDRGQTQYF
12	TRBJ2-7	NA	NA	TRBV19	TGTGCCAGTATGGGCAGCCCCTACGAGCAGTACTTC	CASMGSPYEQYF
19	TRBJ2-1	once	TRBD2	TRBV19	TGTGCCAGTAGTCGGTGGATCGTTGGCGCCGGGAGGGCCTATCATGAGCAGTTCTTC	CASSRWIVGAGRAYHEQFF
13	TRBJ1-5	NA	NA	TRBV27	TGTGCCAGCTCCAAGGGGTTCGATCAGCCCCAGCATTTT	CASSKGFDQPQHF
14	TRBJ2-1	NA	NA	TRBV11-3	TGTGCCAGCAGCTCAGGGCTCCCCTACAATGAGCAGTTCTTC	CASSSGLPYNEQFF
13	TRBJ2-1	NA	TRBD2	TRBV5-1	TGCGCCAGCAGGGTGAGCGGGGACAATGAGCAGTTCTTC	CASRVSGDNEQFF
12	TRBJ2-7	once	NA	TRBV29-1	TGCAGCGTGAGTGATCTTGAGGACGAGCAGTACTTC	CSVSDLEDEQYF
14	TRBJ2-7	NA	TRBD2	TRBV10-2	TGCGCCTGCCGGGCGGGGGGGCAAGGGAACGAGCAGTACTTC	CACRAGGQGNEQYF
16	TRBJ1-5	once	TRBD1	TRBV7-8	TGTGCCAGCAGCCTCGGGGGACAGGAGCTCAATCAGCCCCAGCATTTT	CASSLGGQELNQPQHF
15	TRBJ1-1	NA	TRBD1	TRBV7-3	TGTGCCAGCAGCCCGAGGGGACAGGCGGGCACTGAAGCTTTCTTT	CASSPRGQAGTEAFF
19	TRBJ2-1	NA	NA	TRBV5-8	TGTGCCAGCAGCTTTTGGGTCGCAGCGGTCAAAAGGGGGTACAATGAGCAGTTCTTC	CASSFWVAAVKRGYNEQFF
13	TRBJ2-1	NA	NA	TRBV5-1	TGCGCCAGCAGCCTGGACATGAACAATGAGCAGTTCTTC	CASSLDMNNEQFF
16	TRBJ1-5	NA	NA	TRBV30	TGTGCCTGGAGTATGGGAAAGGGGCGAAGCAATCAGCCCCAGCATTTT	CAWSMGKGRSNQPQHF
17	TRBJ2-5	NA	TRBD1	TRBV29-1	TGCAGCGTTGGACTCTTGGCGGGGACAGGGGGCTGGGAGACCCAGTACTTC	CSVGLLAGTGGWETQYF
11	TRBJ2-1	NA	NA	TRBV11-2	TGTGCCAGCAGCGCGCGCAATGAGCAGTTCTTC	CASSARNEQFF
12	TRBJ1-2	NA	NA	TRBV19	TGTGCCAGTTCAGCGCAGAACTATGGCTACACCTTC	CASSAQNYGYTF
15	TRBJ1-2	NA	NA	TRBV13	TGTGCCAGCAGCTTGGGCACAACCCCCTACTATGGCTACACCTTC	CASSLGTTPYYGYTF
15	TRBJ2-7	NA	TRBD1	TRBV2	TGTGCCAGCAGTCATCTCCGGGACAGTTCCTACGAGCAGTACTTC	CASSHLRDSSYEQYF
14	TRBJ2-5	NA	NA	TRBV10-1	TGCGCCAGCAGTGAGTCGAGCGGGCAAGAGACCCAGTACTTC	CASSESSGQETQYF
15	TRBJ2-1	NA	TRBD2	TRBV4-2	TGTGCCAGCAGCCAGGGACTAGCGGGCTACAATGAGCAGTTCTTC	CASSQGLAGYNEQFF
17	TRBJ2-5	NA	NA	TRBV5-6	TGTGCCAGCAGCGCCTTGGGGCCCCGGACCTTAGGAGAGACCCAGTACTTC	CASSALGPRTLGETQYF
13	TRBJ2-1	NA	NA	TRBV27	TGTGCCAGCAGTTCGACATTTTACAATGAGCAGTTCTTC	CASSSTFYNEQFF
15	TRBJ1-6	NA	NA	TRBV19	TGTGCCAGTAGTATAGGGGCAGGCGCTAATTCACCCCTCCACTTT	CASSIGAGANSPLHF
15	TRBJ2-7	NA	NA	TRBV19	TGTGCCAGTAGTATCAGACAGGCCTTACTGTACGAGCAGTACTTC	CASSIRQALLYEQYF
16	TRBJ1-2	NA	TRBD1	TRBV5-1	TGCGCCAGCAGCGGGACTCGACAGGGCGGCAACTATGGCTACACCTTC	CASSGTRQGGNYGYTF
16	TRBJ2-7	NA	TRBD1	TRBV5-1	TGCGCCAGCAGCTTGGCCCTGACAGGGAGCTCCTACGAGCAGTACTTC	CASSLALTGSSYEQYF
15	TRBJ2-7	NA	TRBD2	TRBV14	TGTGCCAGCAGTCTCGGGGCGGGAGTTTTCTACGAGCAGTACTTC	CASSLGAGVFYEQYF
15	TRBJ2-3	NA	TRBD1	TRBV5-1	TGCGCCAGCAGCTTGGAGGACAGGTTAGGTGATACGCAGTATTTT	CASSLEDRLGDTQYF
14	TRBJ2-7	NA	NA	TRBV6-5	TGTGCCAGCAGTTACGACTTCACCTCCTACGAGCAGTACTTC	CASSYDFTSYEQYF
15	TRBJ2-7	NA	NA	TRBV5-7	TGTGCCAGCAGCTTGGGCCACCTGAGCTCCTACGAGCAGTACTTC	CASSLGHLSSYEQYF
16	TRBJ2-5	NA	TRBD1	TRBV25-1	TGTGCCAGCAGTGACTCCCGGTCAGGGGGCAGGGAGACCCAGTACTTC	CASSDSRSGGRETQYF
16	TRBJ2-7	NA	TRBD1	TRBV4-1	TGCGCCAGCAGCCAAAACGTGGACAGGTCTTTCGACGAGCAGTACTTC	CASSQNVDRSFDEQYF